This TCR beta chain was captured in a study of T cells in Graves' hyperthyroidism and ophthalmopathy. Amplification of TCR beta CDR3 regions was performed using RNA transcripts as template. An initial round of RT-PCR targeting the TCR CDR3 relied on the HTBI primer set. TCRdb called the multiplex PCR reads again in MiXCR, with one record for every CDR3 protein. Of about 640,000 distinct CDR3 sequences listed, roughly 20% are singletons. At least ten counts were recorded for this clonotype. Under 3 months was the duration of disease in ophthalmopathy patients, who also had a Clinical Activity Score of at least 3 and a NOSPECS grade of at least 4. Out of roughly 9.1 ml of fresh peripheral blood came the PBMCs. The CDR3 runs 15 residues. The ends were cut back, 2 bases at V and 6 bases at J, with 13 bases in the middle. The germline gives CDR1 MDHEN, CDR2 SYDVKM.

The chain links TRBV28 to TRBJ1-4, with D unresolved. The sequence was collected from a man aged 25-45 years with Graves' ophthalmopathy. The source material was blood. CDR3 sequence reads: CASSLEGSSDEKLFF. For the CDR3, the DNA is TGTGCCAGCAGTTTAGAGGGCAGCTCCGATGAAAAACTGTTTTTT. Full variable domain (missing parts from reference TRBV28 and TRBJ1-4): DVKVTQSSRYLVKRTGEKVFLECVQDMDHENMFWYRQDPGLGLRLIYFSYDVKMKEKGDIPEGYSVSREKKERFSLILESASTNQTSMYLCASSLEGSSDEKLFFGSGTQLSVL.